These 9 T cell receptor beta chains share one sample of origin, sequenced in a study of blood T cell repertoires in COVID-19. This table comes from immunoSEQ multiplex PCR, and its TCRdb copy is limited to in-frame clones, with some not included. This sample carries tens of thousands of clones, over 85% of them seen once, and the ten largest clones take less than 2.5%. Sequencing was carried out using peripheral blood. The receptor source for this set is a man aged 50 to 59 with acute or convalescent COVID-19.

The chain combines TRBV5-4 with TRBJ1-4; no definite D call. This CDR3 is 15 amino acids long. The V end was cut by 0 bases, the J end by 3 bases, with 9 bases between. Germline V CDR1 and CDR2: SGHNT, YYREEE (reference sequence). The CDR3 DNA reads TGTGCCAGCAGCTTGGGGAGCGGGTCTAATGAAAAACTGTTTTTT. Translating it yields CASSLGSGSNEKLFF.

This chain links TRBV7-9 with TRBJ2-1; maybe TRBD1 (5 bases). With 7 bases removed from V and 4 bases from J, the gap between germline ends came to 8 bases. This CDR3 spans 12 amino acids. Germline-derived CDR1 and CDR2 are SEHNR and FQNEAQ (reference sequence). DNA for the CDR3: TGTGCCAGCACAGACAGATACAATGAGCAGTTCTTC. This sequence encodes CASTDRYNEQFF.

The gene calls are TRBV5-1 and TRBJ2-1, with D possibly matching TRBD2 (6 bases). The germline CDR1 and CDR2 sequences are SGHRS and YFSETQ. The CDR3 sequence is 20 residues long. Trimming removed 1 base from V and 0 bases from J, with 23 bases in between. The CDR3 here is CASSLRALAPGRSSYNEQFF. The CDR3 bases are TGCGCCAGCAGCTTGAGGGCCCTAGCGCCGGGGCGTAGCTCCTACAATGAGCAGTTCTTC.

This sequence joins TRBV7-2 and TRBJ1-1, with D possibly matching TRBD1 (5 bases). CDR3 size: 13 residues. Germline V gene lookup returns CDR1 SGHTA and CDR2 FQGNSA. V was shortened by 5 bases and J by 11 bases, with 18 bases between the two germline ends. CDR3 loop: CASSGAGSERAFF. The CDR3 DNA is TGTGCCAGCAGCGGGGCGGGGTCCGAACGGGCTTTCTTT. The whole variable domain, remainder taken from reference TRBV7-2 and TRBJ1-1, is GAGVSQSPSNKVTEKGKDVELRCDPISGHTALYWYRQSLGQGLEFLIYFQGNSAPDKSGLPSDRFSAERTGGSVSTLTIQRTQQEDSAVYLCASSGAGSERAFFGQGTRLTVV.

The CDR3 sequence is CASSSGSNNQPQHF. CDR3 DNA: TGTGCCAGCAGTTCAGGGTCGAACAATCAGCCCCAGCATTTT. The chain recombines TRBV6-5 with TRBJ1-5; a weak D match, TRBD1 (5 bases). This CDR3 is built from 14 residues. The germline V and J ends were trimmed by 4 bases and 3 bases, with 10 bases remaining between them. Germline assignment: CDR1 MNHEY and CDR2 SVGAGI.

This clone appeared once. For the CDR3, the DNA is TGTGCCAGCAGACCACTTGGGACAGGGGGCCTGGACACTGAAGCTTTCTTT. The encoded protein is CASRPLGTGGLDTEAFF. The rearrangement joins TRBV27 to TRBJ1-1, with 12 positions matching TRBD1. The V segment lost 6 bases and the J segment 3 bases; nucleotides outside the gene matches: 11. Germline V gene data show CDR1 as MNHEY and CDR2 as SMNVEV (reference sequence). This CDR3 contains 17 residues.

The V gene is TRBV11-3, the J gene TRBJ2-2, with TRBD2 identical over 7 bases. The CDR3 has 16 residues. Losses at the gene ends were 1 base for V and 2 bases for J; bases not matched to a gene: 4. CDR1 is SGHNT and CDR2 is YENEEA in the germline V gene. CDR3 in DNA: TGTGCCAGCAGCTTAGGCGGGGGTGCCAACACCGGGGAGCTGTTTTTT. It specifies CASSLGGGANTGELFF.

This CDR3 reads CASSLFGGRFYNEQFF. CDR3 in DNA: TGTGCCAGCAGTTTATTTGGCGGGAGGTTTTACAATGAGCAGTTCTTC. The chain has TRBV27 and TRBJ2-1, with 8 bases that match TRBD2. CDR1 MNHEY and CDR2 SMNVEV come from the germline V gene (reference sequence). This CDR3 contains 16 residues. The V gene end was trimmed by 1 base and the J gene end by 4 bases; junction bases not matched to a gene: 6.

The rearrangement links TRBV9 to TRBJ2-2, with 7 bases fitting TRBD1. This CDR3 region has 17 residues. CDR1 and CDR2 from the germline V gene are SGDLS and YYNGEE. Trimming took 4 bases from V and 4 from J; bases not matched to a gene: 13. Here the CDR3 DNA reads TGTGCCAGCAGCCCCCGATCCCCGGGACAGAGCACCGGGGAGCTGTTTTTT. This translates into CASSPRSPGQSTGELFF.